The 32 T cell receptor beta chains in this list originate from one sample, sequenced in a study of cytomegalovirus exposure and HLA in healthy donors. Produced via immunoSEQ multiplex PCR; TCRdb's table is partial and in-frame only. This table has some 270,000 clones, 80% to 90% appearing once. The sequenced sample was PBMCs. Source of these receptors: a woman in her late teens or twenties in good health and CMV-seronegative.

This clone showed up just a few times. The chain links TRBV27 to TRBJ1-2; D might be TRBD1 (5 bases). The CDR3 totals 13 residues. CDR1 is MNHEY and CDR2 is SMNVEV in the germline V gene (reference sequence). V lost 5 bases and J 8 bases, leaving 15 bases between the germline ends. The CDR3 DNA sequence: TGTGCCAGCAGTAACGGACGGGGGGAAGGCTACACCTTC. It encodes CASSNGRGEGYTF.

The CDR3 here is CASSLSSDSYSPLHF. For the CDR3, the DNA is TGTGCCAGCAGTTTATCGTCGGACAGTTATTCACCCCTCCACTTT. This chain joins TRBV27 and TRBJ1-6, with TRBD1 as a possible D gene (6 bases). V lost 0 bases, J lost 8 bases, and 11 bases lay in between. The CDR3 runs 15 residues. The germline gives CDR1 MNHEY, CDR2 SMNVEV (reference sequence).

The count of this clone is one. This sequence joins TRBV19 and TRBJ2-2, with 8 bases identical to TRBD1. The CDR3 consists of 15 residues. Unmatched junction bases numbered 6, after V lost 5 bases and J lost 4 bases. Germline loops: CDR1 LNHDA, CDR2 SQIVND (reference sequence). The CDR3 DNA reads TGTGCCAGTAGTGCCGGACAGGGAGGCACCGGGGAGCTGTTTTTT. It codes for CASSAGQGGTGELFF.

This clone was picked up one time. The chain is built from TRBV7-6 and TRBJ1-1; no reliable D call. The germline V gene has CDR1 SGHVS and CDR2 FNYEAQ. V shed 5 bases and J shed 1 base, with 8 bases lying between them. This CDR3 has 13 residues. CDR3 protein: CASSLNTNTEAFF. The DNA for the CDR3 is TGTGCCAGCAGCCTAAATACGAACACTGAAGCTTTCTTT. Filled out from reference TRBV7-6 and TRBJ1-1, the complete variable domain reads GAGVSQSPRYKVTKRGQDVALRCDPISGHVSLYWYRQALGQGPEFLTYFNYEAQQDKSGLPNDRFSAERPEGSISTLTIQRTEQRDSAMYRCASSLNTNTEAFFGQGTRLTVV.

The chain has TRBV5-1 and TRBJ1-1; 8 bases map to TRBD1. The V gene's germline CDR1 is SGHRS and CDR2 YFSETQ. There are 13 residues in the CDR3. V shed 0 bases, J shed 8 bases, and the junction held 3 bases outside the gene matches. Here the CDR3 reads CASSLAGGGEAFF. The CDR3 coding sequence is TGCGCCAGCAGCTTGGCAGGGGGCGGGGAAGCTTTCTTT.

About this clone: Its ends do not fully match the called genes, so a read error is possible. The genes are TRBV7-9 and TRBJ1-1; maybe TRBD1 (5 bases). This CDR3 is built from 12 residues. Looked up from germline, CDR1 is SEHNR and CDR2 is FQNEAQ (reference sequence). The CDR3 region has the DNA TGTGCCAGCAGCTTAGCGGCAGGGAGGGCCCATTTT. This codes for CASSLAAGRAHF.

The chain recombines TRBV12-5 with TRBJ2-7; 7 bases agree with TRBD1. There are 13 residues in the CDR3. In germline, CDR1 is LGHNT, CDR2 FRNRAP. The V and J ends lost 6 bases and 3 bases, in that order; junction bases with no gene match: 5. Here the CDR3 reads CASGQGVGYEQYF. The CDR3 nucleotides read TGTGCTAGTGGCCAGGGGGTGGGCTACGAGCAGTACTTC.

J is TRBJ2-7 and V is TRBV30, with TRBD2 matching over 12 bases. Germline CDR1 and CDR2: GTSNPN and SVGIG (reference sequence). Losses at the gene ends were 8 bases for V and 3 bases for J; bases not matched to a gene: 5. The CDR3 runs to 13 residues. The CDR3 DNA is TGTGCCATAGGACTAGCGGGGAGCTACGAGCAGTACTTC. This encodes CAIGLAGSYEQYF.

The CDR3 coding sequence is TGTGCCATCAGACGGGACAGGGGATGGGAGCAGTACTTC. Translating gives CAIRRDRGWEQYF. J is TRBJ2-7 and V is TRBV10-3; 10 bases map to TRBD1. Trimming at V came to 6 bases and at J to 7 bases, leaving 6 bases not matched to a gene. The V gene's germline CDR1 is ENHRY and CDR2 SYGVKD. CDR3 length equals 13 residues.

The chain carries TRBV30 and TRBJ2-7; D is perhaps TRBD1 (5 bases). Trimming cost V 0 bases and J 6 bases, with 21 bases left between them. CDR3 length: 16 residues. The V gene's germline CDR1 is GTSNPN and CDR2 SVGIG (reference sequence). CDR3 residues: CAWSVLRSGYSAEQYF. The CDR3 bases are TGTGCCTGGAGTGTACTCAGGTCAGGGTACTCCGCCGAGCAGTACTTC. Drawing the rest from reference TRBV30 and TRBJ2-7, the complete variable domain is SQTIHQWPATLVQPVGSPLSLECTVEGTSNPNLYWYRQAAGRGLQLLFYSVGIGQISSEVPQNLSASRPQDRQFILSSKKLLLSDSGFYLCAWSVLRSGYSAEQYFGPGTRLTVT.

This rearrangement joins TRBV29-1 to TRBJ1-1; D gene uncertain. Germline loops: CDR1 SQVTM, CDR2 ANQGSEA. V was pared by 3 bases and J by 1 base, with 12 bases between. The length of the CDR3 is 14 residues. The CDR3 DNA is TGCAGCGTTGATCCCCCACAAGAGAACACTGAAGCTTTCTTT. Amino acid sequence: CSVDPPQENTEAFF.

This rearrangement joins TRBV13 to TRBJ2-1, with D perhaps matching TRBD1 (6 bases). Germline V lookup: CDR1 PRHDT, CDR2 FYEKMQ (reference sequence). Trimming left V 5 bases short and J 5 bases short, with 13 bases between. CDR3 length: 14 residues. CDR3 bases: TGTGCCAGCAGCCCGGGACACGCGAACAATGAGCAGTTCTTC. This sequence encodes CASSPGHANNEQFF.

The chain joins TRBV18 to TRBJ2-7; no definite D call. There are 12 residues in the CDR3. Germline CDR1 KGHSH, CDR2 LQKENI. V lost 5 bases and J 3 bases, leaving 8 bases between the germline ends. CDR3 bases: TGTGCCAGCTCAGACAATTTCTACGAGCAGTACTTC. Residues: CASSDNFYEQYF.

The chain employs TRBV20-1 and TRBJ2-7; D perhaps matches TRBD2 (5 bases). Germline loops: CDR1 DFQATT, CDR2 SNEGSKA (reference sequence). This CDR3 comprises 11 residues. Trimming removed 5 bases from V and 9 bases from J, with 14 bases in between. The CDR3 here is CSAEGRLGQYF. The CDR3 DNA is TGCAGTGCTGAGGGCCGATTGGGGCAGTACTTC.

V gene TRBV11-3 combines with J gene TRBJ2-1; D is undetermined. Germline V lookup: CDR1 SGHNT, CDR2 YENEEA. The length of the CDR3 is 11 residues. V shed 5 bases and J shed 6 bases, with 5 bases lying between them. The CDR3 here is CASSPGNEQFF. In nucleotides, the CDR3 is TGTGCCAGCAGCCCCGGCAATGAGCAGTTCTTC.

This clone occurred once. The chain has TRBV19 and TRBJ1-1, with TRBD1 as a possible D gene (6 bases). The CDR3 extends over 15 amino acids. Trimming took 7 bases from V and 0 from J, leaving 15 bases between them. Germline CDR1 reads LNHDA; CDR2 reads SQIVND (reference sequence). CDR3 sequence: CASKRGDTMNTEAFF. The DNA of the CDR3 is TGTGCCAGTAAACGGGGGGACACCATGAACACTGAAGCTTTCTTT. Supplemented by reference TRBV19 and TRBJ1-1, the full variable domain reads DGGITQSPKYLFRKEGQNVTLSCEQNLNHDAMYWYRQDPGQGLRLIYYSQIVNDFQKGDIAEGYSVSREKKESFPLTVTSAQKNPTAFYLCASKRGDTMNTEAFFGQGTRLTVV.

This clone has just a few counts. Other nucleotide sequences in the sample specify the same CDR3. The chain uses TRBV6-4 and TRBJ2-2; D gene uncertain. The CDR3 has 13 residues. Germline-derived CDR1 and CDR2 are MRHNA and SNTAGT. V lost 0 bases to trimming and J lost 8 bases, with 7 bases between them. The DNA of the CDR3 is TGTGCCAGCAGTGACTCGTCGACTGGGGAGCTGTTTTTT. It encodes CASSDSSTGELFF.

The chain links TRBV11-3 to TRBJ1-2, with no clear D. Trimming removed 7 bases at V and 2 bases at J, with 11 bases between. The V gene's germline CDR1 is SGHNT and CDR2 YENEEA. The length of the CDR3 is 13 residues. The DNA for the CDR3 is TGTGCCAGCACGCCGGGAGGAAACTATGGCTACACCTTC. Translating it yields CASTPGGNYGYTF.

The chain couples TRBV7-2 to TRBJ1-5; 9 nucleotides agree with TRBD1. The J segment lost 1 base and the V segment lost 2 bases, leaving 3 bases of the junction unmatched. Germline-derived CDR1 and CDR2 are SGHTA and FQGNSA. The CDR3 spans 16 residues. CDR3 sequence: CASSLYGQGSNQPQHF. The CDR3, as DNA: TGTGCCAGCAGCTTATACGGACAGGGGAGCAATCAGCCCCAGCATTTT.

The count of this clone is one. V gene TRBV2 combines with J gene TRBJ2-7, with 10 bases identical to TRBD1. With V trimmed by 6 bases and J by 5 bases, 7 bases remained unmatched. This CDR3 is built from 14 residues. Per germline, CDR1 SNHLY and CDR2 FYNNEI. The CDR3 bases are TGTGCCAGCAGAACCCGGGACAGGGGCGACGAGCAGTACTTC. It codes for CASRTRDRGDEQYF.

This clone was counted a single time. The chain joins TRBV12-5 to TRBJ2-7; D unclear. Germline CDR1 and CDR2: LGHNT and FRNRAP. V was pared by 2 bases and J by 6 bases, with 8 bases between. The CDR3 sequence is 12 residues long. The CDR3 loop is CASGLSGGEQYF. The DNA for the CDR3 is TGTGCTAGTGGTTTGTCGGGTGGCGAGCAGTACTTC.

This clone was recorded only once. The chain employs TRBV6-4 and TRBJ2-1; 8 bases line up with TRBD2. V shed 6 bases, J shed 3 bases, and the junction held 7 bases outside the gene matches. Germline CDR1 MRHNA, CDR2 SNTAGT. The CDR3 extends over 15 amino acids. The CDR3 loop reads CASSAGTSRYNEQFF. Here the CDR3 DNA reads TGTGCCAGCAGCGCCGGGACTAGTCGCTACAATGAGCAGTTCTTC.

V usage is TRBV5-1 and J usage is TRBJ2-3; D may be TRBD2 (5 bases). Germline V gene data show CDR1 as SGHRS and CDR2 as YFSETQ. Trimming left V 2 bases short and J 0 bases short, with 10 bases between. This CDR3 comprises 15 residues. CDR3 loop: CASSFGLASTDTQYF. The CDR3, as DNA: TGCGCCAGCAGCTTCGGACTGGCGAGCACAGATACGCAGTATTTT. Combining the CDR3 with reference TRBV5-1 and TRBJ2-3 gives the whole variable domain KAGVTQTPRYLIKTRGQQVTLSCSPISGHRSVSWYQQTPGQGLQFLFEYFSETQRNKGNFPGRFSGRQFSNSRSEMNVSTLELGDSALYLCASSFGLASTDTQYFGPGTRLTVL.

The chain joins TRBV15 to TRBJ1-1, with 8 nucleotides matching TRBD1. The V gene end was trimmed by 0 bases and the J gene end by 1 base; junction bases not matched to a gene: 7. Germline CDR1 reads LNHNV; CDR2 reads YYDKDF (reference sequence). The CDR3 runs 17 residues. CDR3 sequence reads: CATSREGTGGGNTEAFF. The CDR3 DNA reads TGTGCCACCAGCAGAGAGGGGACAGGTGGAGGGAACACTGAAGCTTTCTTT.

This CDR3 is CASRRTGAYEQYF. CDR3 in DNA: TGTGCCAGCAGGCGGACAGGAGCATACGAGCAGTACTTC. The chain recombines TRBV2 with TRBJ2-7; 7 bases match TRBD1. This CDR3 has 13 residues. V shed 6 bases, J shed 4 bases, and the junction held 6 bases outside the gene matches. CDR1 is SNHLY, CDR2 FYNNEI, per germline.

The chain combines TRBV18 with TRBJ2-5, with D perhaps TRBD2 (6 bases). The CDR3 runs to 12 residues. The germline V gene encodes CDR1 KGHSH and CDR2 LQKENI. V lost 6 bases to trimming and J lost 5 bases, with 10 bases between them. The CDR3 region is CASSGRDETQYF. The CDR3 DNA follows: TGTGCCAGCTCCGGGAGAGATGAGACCCAGTACTTC.

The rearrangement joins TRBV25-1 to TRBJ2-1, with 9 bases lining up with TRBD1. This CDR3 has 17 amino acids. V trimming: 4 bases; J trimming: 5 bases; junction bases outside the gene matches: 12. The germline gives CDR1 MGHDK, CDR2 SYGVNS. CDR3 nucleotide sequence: TGTGCCAGCAGTGCCAACTCCGGGACAGGGTGGGACAATGAGCAGTTCTTC. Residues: CASSANSGTGWDNEQFF.

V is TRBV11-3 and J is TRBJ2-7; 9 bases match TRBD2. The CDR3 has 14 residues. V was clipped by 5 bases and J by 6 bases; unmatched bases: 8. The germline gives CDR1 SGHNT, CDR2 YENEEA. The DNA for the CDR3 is TGTGCCAGCAGCCTAGCGGGATATCCAGGCGAGCAGTACTTC. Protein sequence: CASSLAGYPGEQYF.

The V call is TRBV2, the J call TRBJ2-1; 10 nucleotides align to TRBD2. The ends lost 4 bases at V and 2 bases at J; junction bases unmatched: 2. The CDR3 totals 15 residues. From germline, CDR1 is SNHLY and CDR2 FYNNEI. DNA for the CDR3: TGTGCCAGCAGTGGGACTAGCGGACCCTACAATGAGCAGTTCTTC. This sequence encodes CASSGTSGPYNEQFF.

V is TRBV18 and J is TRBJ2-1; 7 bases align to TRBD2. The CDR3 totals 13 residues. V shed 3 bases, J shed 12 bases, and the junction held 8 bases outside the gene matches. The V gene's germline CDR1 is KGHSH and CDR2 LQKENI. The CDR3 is CASSPDAGVGQFF. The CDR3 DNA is TGTGCCAGCTCACCTGACGCGGGAGTAGGGCAGTTCTTC.

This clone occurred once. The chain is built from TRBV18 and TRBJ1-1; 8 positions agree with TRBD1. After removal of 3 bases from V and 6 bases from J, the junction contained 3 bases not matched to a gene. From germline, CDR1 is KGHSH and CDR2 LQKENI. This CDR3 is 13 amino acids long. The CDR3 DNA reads TGTGCCAGCTCACCTCTACAGGGGGCTGAAGCTTTCTTT. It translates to CASSPLQGAEAFF.

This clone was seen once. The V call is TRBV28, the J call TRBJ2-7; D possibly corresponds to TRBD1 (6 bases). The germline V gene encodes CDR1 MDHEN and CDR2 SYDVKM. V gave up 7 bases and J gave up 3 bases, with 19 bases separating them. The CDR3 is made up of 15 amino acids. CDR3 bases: TGTGCCAGCACCCTTGCGGAGGACAGAAACTACGAGCAGTACTTC. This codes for CASTLAEDRNYEQYF.